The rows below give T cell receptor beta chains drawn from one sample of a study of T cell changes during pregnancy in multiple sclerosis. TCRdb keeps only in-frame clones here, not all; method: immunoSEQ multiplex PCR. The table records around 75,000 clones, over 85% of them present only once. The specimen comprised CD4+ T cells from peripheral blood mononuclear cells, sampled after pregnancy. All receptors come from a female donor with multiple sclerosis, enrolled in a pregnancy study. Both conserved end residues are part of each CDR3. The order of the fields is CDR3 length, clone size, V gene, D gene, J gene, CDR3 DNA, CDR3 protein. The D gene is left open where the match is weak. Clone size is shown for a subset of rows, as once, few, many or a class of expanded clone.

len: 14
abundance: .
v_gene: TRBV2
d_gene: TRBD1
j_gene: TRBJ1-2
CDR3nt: TGTGCCAGCAGGAAGGGACAGCCAAACTATGGCTACACCTTC
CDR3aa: CASRKGQPNYGYTF

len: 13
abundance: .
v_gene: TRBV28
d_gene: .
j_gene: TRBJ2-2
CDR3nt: TGTGCCAGCAGAACCGGGAACACCGGGGAGCTGTTTTTT
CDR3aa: CASRTGNTGELFF

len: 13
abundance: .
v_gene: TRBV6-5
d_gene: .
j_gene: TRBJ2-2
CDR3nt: TGTGCCAGCCACGGAGGGAACACCGGGGAGCTGTTTTTT
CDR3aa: CASHGGNTGELFF

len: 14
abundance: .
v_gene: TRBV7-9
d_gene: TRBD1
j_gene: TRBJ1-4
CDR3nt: TGTGCCAGCAGCTTCGGACAGGGGGGTGAAAAACTGTTTTTT
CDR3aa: CASSFGQGGEKLFF

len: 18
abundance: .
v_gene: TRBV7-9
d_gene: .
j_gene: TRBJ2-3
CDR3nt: TGTGCCAGCAGCCCCCGGTTTAGGGAGCGTCAAAGCACAGATACGCAGTATTTT
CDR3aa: CASSPRFRERQSTDTQYF

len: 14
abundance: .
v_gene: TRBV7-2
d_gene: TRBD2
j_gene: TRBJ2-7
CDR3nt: TGTGCCAGCCAAACTAGCGGGAGGGCCTACGAGCAGTACTTC
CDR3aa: CASQTSGRAYEQYF

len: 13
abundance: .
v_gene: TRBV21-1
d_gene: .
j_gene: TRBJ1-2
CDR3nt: TGTGCCAGCAGCAAAGTGGAGACAGAAGGCTACACCTTC
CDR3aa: CASSKVETEGYTF

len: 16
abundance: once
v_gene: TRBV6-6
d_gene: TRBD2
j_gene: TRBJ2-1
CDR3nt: TGTGCCAGCAGTTTCGCCGGGACTAGCTCCTACAATGAGCAGTTCTTC
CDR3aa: CASSFAGTSSYNEQFF

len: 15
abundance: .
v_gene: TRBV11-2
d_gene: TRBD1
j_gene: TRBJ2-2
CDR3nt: TGTGCCAGCAGCCCCGGGACAGGGAACACCGGGGAGCTGTTTTTT
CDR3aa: CASSPGTGNTGELFF

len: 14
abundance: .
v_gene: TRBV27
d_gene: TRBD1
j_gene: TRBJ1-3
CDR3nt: TGTGCCAGCAAGTTGGACAGGGGTGGAAACACCATATATTTT
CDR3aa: CASKLDRGGNTIYF

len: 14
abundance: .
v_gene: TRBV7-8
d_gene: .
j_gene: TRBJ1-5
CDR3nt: TGTGCCAGCAGCTTAGGAGATAGCAATCAGCCCCAGCATTTT
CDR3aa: CASSLGDSNQPQHF

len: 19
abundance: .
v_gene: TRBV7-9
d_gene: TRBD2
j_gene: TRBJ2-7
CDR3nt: TGTGCCAGCAGCTTCGGGCCCAGGGGAAGGACTAGCGGGACCTACGAGCAGTACTTC
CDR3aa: CASSFGPRGRTSGTYEQYF

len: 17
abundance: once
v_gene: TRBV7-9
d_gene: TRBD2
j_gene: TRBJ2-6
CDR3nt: TGTGCCAGCAGCTTAGCAGCGGGGACCTCTGGGGCCAACGTCCTGACTTTC
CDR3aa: CASSLAAGTSGANVLTF

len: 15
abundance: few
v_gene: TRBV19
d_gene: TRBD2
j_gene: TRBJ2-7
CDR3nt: TGTGCCAGTAGTATAGGCGGGAGGCTGGGCTACGAGCAGTACTTC
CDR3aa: CASSIGGRLGYEQYF

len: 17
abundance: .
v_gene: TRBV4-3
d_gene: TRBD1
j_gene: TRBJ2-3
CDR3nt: TGCGCCAGCAGCCAAGAGGCGGCGACAGGGGCCACAGATACGCAGTATTTT
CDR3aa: CASSQEAATGATDTQYF

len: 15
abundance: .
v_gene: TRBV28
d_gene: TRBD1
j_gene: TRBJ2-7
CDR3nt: TGTGCCAGCAGTTTACCCGGGACAGGGGGTCGGGAGCAGTACTTC
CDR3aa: CASSLPGTGGREQYF

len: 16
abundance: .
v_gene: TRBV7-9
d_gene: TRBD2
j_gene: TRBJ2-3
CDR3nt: TGTGCCAGCAGCTTAGACAGGAGCGGGATCACAGATACGCAGTATTTT
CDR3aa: CASSLDRSGITDTQYF

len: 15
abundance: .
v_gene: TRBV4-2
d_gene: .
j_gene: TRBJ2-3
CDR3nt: TGTGCCAGCAGCCCAATCGACAGGCACACAGATACGCAGTATTTT
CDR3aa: CASSPIDRHTDTQYF

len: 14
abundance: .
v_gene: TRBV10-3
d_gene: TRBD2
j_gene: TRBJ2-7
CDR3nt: TGTGCCATCAGTGGAGAAGCGGGGTCGTACGAGCAGTACTTC
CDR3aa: CAISGEAGSYEQYF

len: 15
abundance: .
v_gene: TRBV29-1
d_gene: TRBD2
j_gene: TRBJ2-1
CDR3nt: TGCAGCGTGGGAAACAGCGGGAGACTGTACAATGAGCAGTTCTTC
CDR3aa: CSVGNSGRLYNEQFF

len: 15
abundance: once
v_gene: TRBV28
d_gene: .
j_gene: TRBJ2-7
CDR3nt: TGTGCCAGCAGTCTCCCCGGGAGTTATGGCTACGAGCAGTACTTC
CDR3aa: CASSLPGSYGYEQYF

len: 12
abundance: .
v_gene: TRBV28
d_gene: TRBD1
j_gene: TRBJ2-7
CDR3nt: TGTGCCACTCTCGGGACAGTGTACGAGCAGTACTTC
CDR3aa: CATLGTVYEQYF

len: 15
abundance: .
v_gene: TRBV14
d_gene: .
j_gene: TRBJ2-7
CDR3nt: TGTGCCAGCAGCCGCCCACAGGCAGGGGCCTACGAGCAGTACTTC
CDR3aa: CASSRPQAGAYEQYF

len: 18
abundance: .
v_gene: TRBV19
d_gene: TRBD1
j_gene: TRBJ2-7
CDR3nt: TGTGCCAGTAGTCAAAGGGGACAGGGGGTTGGCGTGTTCTACGAGCAGTACTTC
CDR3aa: CASSQRGQGVGVFYEQYF

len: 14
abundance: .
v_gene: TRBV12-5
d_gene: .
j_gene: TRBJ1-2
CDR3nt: TGTGCTAGTGGTTCCGACCTTCGGGGCTATGGCTACACCTTC
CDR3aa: CASGSDLRGYGYTF

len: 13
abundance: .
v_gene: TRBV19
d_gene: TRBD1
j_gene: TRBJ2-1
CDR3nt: TGTGCCAGTAACGGACCAGGGGGCAATGAGCAGTTCTTC
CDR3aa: CASNGPGGNEQFF

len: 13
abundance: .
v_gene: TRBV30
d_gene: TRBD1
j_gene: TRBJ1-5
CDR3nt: TGTGCCTGGAAGGGCAGCTCAGGGGGGCCCCAGCATTTT
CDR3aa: CAWKGSSGGPQHF

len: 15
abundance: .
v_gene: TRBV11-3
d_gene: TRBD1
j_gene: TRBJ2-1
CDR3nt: TGTGCCAGCAGCTTAGTGACAGGGTCCTACAATGAGCAGTTCTTC
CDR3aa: CASSLVTGSYNEQFF

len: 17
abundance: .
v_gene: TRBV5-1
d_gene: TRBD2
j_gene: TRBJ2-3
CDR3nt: TGCGCCAGCAGCGCGGGACTAGCGGGATCTAGCACAGATACGCAGTATTTT
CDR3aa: CASSAGLAGSSTDTQYF

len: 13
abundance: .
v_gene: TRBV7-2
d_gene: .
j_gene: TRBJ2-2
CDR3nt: TGTGCCAGCACCTTAGCCCAGGTCGGGGAGCTGTTTTTT
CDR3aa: CASTLAQVGELFF

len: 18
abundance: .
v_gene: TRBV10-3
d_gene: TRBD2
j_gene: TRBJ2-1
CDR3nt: TGTGCCATCGGAGGGATGCTGTCACTAGCGGGGTCCTACAATGAGCAGTTCTTC
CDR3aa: CAIGGMLSLAGSYNEQFF

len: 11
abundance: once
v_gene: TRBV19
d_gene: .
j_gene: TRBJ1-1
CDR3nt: TGTGCCAGTATGCGAGTTCCTGAAGCTTTCTTT
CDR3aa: CASMRVPEAFF

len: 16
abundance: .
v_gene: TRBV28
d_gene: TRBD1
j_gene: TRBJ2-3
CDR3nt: TGTGCCAGCAGCCATACCGGGACAGGGACCCCGGATACGCAGTATTTT
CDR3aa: CASSHTGTGTPDTQYF

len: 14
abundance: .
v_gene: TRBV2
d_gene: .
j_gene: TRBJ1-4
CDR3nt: TGTGCCAGCGCCGGGGGGTCCCCCGAGTCAAAACTGTTTTTT
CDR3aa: CASAGGSPESKLFF

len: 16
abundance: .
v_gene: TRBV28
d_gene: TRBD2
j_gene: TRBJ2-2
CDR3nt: TGTGCCAGCAGCACACCGGGACTACCAAACACCGGGGAGCTGTTTTTT
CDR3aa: CASSTPGLPNTGELFF

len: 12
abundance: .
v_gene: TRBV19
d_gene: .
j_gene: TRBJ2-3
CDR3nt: TGTAGCTCCTCTATACTCACAGATACGCAGTATTTT
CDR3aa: CSSSILTDTQYF

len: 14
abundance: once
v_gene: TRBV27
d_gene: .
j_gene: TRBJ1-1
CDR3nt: TGTGCCAGCAGTTTACGAGGCAGGGCTGCTGAAGCTTTCTTT
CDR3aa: CASSLRGRAAEAFF

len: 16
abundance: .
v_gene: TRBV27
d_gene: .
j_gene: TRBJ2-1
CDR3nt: TGTGCCAGCAGCCGACGAGCGGGTGCCTCCTACAATGAGCAGTTCTTC
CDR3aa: CASSRRAGASYNEQFF

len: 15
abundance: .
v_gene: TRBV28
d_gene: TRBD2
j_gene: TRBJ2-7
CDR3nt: TGTGCCAGCAGGCAACCGGTAGCGGGAGTTGGCGAGCAGTACTTC
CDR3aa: CASRQPVAGVGEQYF

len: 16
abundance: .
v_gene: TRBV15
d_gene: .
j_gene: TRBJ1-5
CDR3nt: TGTGCCACCAGCAGAGATCGTGTAGAATACAATCAGCCCCAGCATTTT
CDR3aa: CATSRDRVEYNQPQHF

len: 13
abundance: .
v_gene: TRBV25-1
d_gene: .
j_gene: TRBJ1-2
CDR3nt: TGTGCCAGCAGAGGACAGACTTTCTATGGCTACACCTTC
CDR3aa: CASRGQTFYGYTF

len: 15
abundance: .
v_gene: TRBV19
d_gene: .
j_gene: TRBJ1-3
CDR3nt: TGTGCCAGTAGACCGGACAGTCGTTCTGGAAACACCATATATTTT
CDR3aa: CASRPDSRSGNTIYF

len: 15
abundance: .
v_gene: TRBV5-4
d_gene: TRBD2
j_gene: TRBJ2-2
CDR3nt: TGTGCCAGCAGCACCCGCCGGGGGGACACCGGGGAGCTGTTTTTT
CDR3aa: CASSTRRGDTGELFF

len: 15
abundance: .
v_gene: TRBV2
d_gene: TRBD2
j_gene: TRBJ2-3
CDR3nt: TGTGCCAGCAGGCAAGCGGGAGGGCCGGCAGATACGCAGTATTTT
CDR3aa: CASRQAGGPADTQYF

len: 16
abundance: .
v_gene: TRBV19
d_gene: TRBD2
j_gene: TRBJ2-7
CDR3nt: TGTGCCAGTAGTATAGGACTAGCGGGATCCTCCTACGAGCAGTACTTC
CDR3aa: CASSIGLAGSSYEQYF

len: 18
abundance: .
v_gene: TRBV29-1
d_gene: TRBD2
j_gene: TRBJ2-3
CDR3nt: TGCAGCGTTCATATCCCTCAACCCGGGACTAGCTTAAGGGATACGCAGTATTTT
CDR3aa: CSVHIPQPGTSLRDTQYF

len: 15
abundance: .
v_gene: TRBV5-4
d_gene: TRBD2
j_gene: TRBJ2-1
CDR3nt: TGTGCCAGCAGCTTGGCCGGTACTAGCGCTCGCGAGCAGTTCTTC
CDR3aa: CASSLAGTSAREQFF